The 3 T cell receptor beta chains given below trace back to one sample, sequenced in a study of synovial regulatory T cells in juvenile arthritis. The protocol was immunoSEQ multiplex PCR, while the TCRdb copy is restricted to in-frame clones and leaves out a portion. Found here are roughly 10,000 clones; the top ten clones hold roughly 0.69%. The material sequenced was Treg cells from blood. Subset meaning: remaining (HLA-DR-negative) circulating blood Treg cells. Every receptor here comes from a donor younger than 30 with juvenile idiopathic arthritis.

The rearrangement joins TRBV19 to TRBJ1-2; the TCRdb D gene call, TRBD1, has no DNA to confirm it. The germline V gene encodes CDR1 LNHDA and CDR2 SQIVND (reference sequence). The CDR3 totals 15 residues. The record lacks a DNA sequence. CDR3 in amino acids: CASSRQGPINYGYTF.

V usage is TRBV2 and J usage is TRBJ2-7; TCRdb outputs TRBD1, but without DNA this stays unchecked. The CDR3 is made up of 14 amino acids. The entry carries no DNA sequence. Germline CDR1 SNHLY, CDR2 FYNNEI. The CDR3 sequence: CASSIPDSHYEQYF.

V gene TRBV6-5 combines with J gene TRBJ2-5; TCRdb's D call of TRBD2 is untestable without DNA. There are 12 residues in the CDR3. The entry carries no DNA sequence. The germline gives CDR1 MNHEY, CDR2 SVGAGI. CDR3 region: CASGRGIETQYF.